The 17 T cell receptor beta chains given below trace back to one sample, sequenced in a study of blood T cell repertoires in COVID-19. The method was immunoSEQ multiplex PCR; TCRdb's version includes in-frame clones alone and lacks a portion of them. This table has around 130,000 clones, about 87% appearing once. The material sequenced was peripheral blood. The source is a human donor in a cohort sampled during active COVID-19.

This clone has only one observation. V and J are TRBV5-1 and TRBJ1-1, with TRBD1 identical over 9 bases. This CDR3 has 15 residues. Germline trimming cut 0 bases from V and 5 bases from J; bases unmatched to any gene: 5. Germline V CDR1 and CDR2: SGHRS, YFSETQ. This CDR3 reads CASSLAGDRDTEAFF. DNA for the CDR3: TGCGCCAGCAGCTTGGCCGGGGACAGGGATACTGAAGCTTTCTTT. Full variable domain (remainder filled in from reference TRBV5-1 and TRBJ1-1): KAGVTQTPRYLIKTRGQQVTLSCSPISGHRSVSWYQQTPGQGLQFLFEYFSETQRNKGNFPGRFSGRQFSNSRSEMNVSTLELGDSALYLCASSLAGDRDTEAFFGQGTRLTVV.

The rearrangement joins TRBV27 to TRBJ2-3; no clear D gene. The CDR3 is 15 amino acids. The V end lost 8 bases, the J end lost 0 bases, and 15 bases lay between the germline ends. The germline gives CDR1 MNHEY, CDR2 SMNVEV (reference sequence). DNA of the CDR3: TGTGCCAGCGCCGAAAGCGATGGAAGCACAGATACGCAGTATTTT. Protein sequence: CASAESDGSTDTQYF.

DNA of the CDR3: TGTGCCTGGGAGGTAGGAGCGGGTTACGAGCAGTACTTC. It encodes CAWEVGAGYEQYF. This chain joins TRBV30 and TRBJ2-7; a possible D gene is TRBD2 (6 bases). CDR1 is GTSNPN, CDR2 SVGIG, per germline (reference sequence). The length of the CDR3 is 13 residues. V was pared by 5 bases and J by 4 bases, with 15 bases between.

The rearrangement uses TRBV7-9 and TRBJ2-1, with 11 bases matching TRBD1. CDR3 length: 15 residues. Germline CDR1 and CDR2: SEHNR and FQNEAQ (reference sequence). The V segment lost 5 bases and the J segment 8 bases; nucleotides outside the gene matches: 8. The DNA of the CDR3 is TGTGCCAGCAGCCCCCCGGACAGGGGGCGTGATGAGCAGTTCTTC. Translation gives CASSPPDRGRDEQFF.

The chain links TRBV28 to TRBJ2-3; 8 nucleotides agree with TRBD2. After removal of 6 bases from V and 4 bases from J, the junction contained 9 bases not matched to a gene. Germline assignment: CDR1 MDHEN and CDR2 SYDVKM. CDR3 length: 15 residues. CDR3 residues: CASSSPPGGSDTQYF. The CDR3 DNA follows: TGTGCCAGCAGCTCACCCCCGGGAGGGTCAGATACGCAGTATTTT.

The CDR3 loop is CASSQGSPGTNEKLFF. CDR3 bases: TGTGCCAGCAGCCAAGGGTCCCCGGGGACAAACGAAAAACTGTTTTTT. This sequence joins TRBV3-1 (or the pseudogene TRBV3-2) and TRBJ1-4; D may be TRBD1 (6 bases). The CDR3 runs 16 residues. V lost 1 base to trimming and J lost 8 bases, with 17 bases between them. Germline V CDR1 and CDR2: LGHDT, YNNKEL (reference sequence).

The chain has TRBV28 and TRBJ1-5; TRBD1 matches 7 bases. Per the germline V gene, CDR1 is MDHEN and CDR2 is SYDVKM. Trimming cost V 3 bases and J 4 bases; bases outside gene matches: 9. The CDR3 extends over 16 amino acids. DNA of the CDR3: TGTGCCAGCAGTTTTGTGGAGGGGGCGATTAATCAGCCCCAGCATTTT. The encoded protein is CASSFVEGAINQPQHF.

The chain recombines TRBV28 with TRBJ2-6; D is perhaps TRBD1 (6 bases). From germline, CDR1 is MDHEN and CDR2 SYDVKM. The CDR3 sequence is 15 residues long. The V and J ends lost 5 bases and 2 bases respectively, with 10 bases between them. The CDR3 here is CASSTSGAGANVLTF. DNA of the CDR3: TGTGCCAGCAGTACATCAGGGGCTGGGGCCAACGTCCTGACTTTC.

This clone was observed a few times. J is TRBJ2-2 and V is TRBV15, with TRBD1 matching over 8 bases. Trimming at V came to 2 bases and at J to 3 bases, leaving 8 bases not matched to a gene. The CDR3 consists of 17 residues. Looked up from germline, CDR1 is LNHNV and CDR2 is YYDKDF (reference sequence). The CDR3 protein is CATSRRRQGFYTGELFF. The CDR3 nucleotides read TGTGCCACCAGCAGAAGGAGACAGGGGTTTTACACCGGGGAGCTGTTTTTT.

This clone was counted a single time. Here the CDR3 DNA reads TGTGCCAGCAGCCCTATCCTGGGACTTTGTGATACGCAGTATTTT. Its protein is CASSPILGLCDTQYF. This chain connects TRBV7-7 to TRBJ2-3, with TRBD2 as a possible D gene (6 bases). The CDR3 consists of 15 residues. The germline CDR1 and CDR2 sequences are SSHAT and FNYEAQ (reference sequence). V was trimmed by 5 bases and J by 6 bases, leaving 18 bases between them.

This rearrangement joins TRBV10-3 to TRBJ1-5; D might be TRBD1 (6 bases). CDR1 ENHRY and CDR2 SYGVKD come from the germline V gene. Trimming pared 0 bases from V and 1 base from J, leaving 10 bases between. The CDR3 consists of 16 residues. CDR3 nucleotide sequence: TGTGCCATCAGTGAGTCGAAGGGGGGGAGCAATCAGCCCCAGCATTTT. It specifies CAISESKGGSNQPQHF.

V is TRBV23-1 and J is TRBJ2-1; 10 bases align to TRBD1. TRBV23-1 is sorted into the ORF group, with uncertain function. J lost 8 bases, V lost 11 bases, and 21 bases had no gene match. This CDR3 is 17 amino acids long. The CDR3 bases are TGCGCCCGCACGATAAGCCCCTCGGACAGGGGGAACTATGAGCAGTTCTTC. Its protein product is CARTISPSDRGNYEQFF.

For the CDR3, the DNA is TGCGCCAGCAGCCACGGGACTAGCGGGAGGGAGACCCAGTACTTC. Its translation is CASSHGTSGRETQYF. The gene calls are TRBV4-1 and TRBJ2-5, with 15 bases identical to TRBD2. Germline CDR1 reads MGHRA; CDR2 reads YSYEKL. Trimming took 3 bases from V and 5 from J; bases not matched to a gene: 1. The CDR3 is 15 amino acids.

The V gene is TRBV5-1, the J gene TRBJ1-1, with 11 bases that match TRBD1. Germline trimming cut 0 bases from V and 5 bases from J; bases unmatched to any gene: 9. Germline assignment: CDR1 SGHRS and CDR2 YFSETQ. The CDR3 is made up of 17 amino acids. The DNA for the CDR3 is TGCGCCAGCAGCTTGGTCGGGACGGGACAGGGGGGTACTGAAGCTTTCTTT. Translated, it gives CASSLVGTGQGGTEAFF.

The chain links TRBV6-5 to TRBJ2-2; 7 nucleotides agree with TRBD1. This CDR3 has 16 amino acids. Germline assignment: CDR1 MNHEY and CDR2 SVGAGI. V shed 2 bases, J shed 2 bases, and the junction held 5 bases outside the gene matches. The CDR3 DNA sequence: TGTGCCAGCAGTTACCCCACAGGGGACAACACCGGGGAGCTGTTTTTT. This sequence encodes CASSYPTGDNTGELFF.

The gene calls are TRBV19 and TRBJ1-6, with 7 bases lining up with TRBD1. V shed 5 bases and J 7 bases; nucleotides not matched to a gene: 8. CDR3 length equals 15 residues. Germline V lookup: CDR1 LNHDA, CDR2 SQIVND (reference sequence). The DNA of the CDR3 is TGTGCCAGTAGTCCCGGGGACAGCAGGAATTCACCCCTCCACTTT. Protein sequence: CASSPGDSRNSPLHF. Drawing the rest from reference TRBV19 and TRBJ1-6, the complete variable domain is DGGITQSPKYLFRKEGQNVTLSCEQNLNHDAMYWYRQDPGQGLRLIYYSQIVNDFQKGDIAEGYSVSREKKESFPLTVTSAQKNPTAFYLCASSPGDSRNSPLHFGNGTRLTVT.

The chain uses TRBV15 and TRBJ1-1; maybe TRBD1 (5 bases). Between the trimmed V and J ends, which lost 4 bases and 3 bases, there was a span of 30 bases. Germline V gene sequence: CDR1 LNHNV, CDR2 YYDKDF (reference sequence). The CDR3 sequence is 20 residues long. The CDR3 coding sequence is TGTGCCACCAGCATTCCAGTGGGGGGGGTTAGACGGTCTGGGGACACTGAAGCTTTCTTT. Its translation is CATSIPVGGVRRSGDTEAFF.